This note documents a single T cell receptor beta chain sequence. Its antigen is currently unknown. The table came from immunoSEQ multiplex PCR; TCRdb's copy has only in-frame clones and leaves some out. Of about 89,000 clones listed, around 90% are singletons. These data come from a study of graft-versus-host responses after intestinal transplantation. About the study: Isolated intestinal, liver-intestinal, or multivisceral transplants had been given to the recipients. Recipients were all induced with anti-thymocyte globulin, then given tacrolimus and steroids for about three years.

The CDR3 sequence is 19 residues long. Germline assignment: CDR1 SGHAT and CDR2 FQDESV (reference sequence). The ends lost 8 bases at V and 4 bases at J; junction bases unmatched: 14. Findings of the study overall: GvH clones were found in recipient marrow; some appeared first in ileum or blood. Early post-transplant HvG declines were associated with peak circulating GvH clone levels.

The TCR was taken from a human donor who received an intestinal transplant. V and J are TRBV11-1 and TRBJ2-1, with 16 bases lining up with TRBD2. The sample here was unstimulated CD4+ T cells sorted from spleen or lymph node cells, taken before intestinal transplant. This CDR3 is CASRPGGLAGGSLYNEQFF. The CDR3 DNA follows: TGTGCCAGCCGTCCCGGGGGACTAGCGGGAGGGTCCCTTTACAATGAGCAGTTCTTC.